This T cell receptor beta chain was observed in a study of CD8+ T cells in alopecia areata (dated by TCRdb to the late 2010s). Background for the entire study: Treated patients were enrolled in an open-label pilot trial of oral tofacitinib, 5 to 10 mg twice daily, for moderate-to-severe alopecia areata. Patients stayed on tofacitinib for 6 to 18 months and then had 6 months of follow-up off drug so that delayed response and recurrence could be assessed. High-throughput TCRbeta sequencing was used to examine T cell clonal expansion in alopecia areata in both the C3H/HeJ mouse model and human patients. Scalp tissue and sorted CD4+ and CD8+ peripheral blood T cells from patchy and totalis/universalis alopecia areata patients and from healthy controls were covered by human TCRbeta sequencing. Biopsies were taken from tofacitinib-treated patients at baseline and again at 4 and 24 weeks into treatment, and several of those patients also had a later scalp biopsy. Scalp clonality was compared across normal scalp (n=4), patchy alopecia areata scalp (n=8), and alopecia totalis/universalis scalp (n=8). RNA came from the PAXgene miRNA kit for fixed scalp, the miRNeasy kit for PBMCs, and the RNeasy kit for mouse skin. immunoSEQ multiplex PCR using 35 Vbeta forward primers and 13 Jbeta reverse primers was used to amplify TCRbeta CDR3 regions. Beyond this particular receptor, the publication reports: Compared with normal scalp, lesional scalp, particularly in alopecia totalis/universalis, had higher clonality and more expanded CD8+ clones, which suggests antigenic drive. Scalp TCR repertoire analysis is complicated because resident alphabeta T cells in normal human skin are also sequenced, whereas mouse skin is dominated by gammadelta T cells. Compared with mice, TCR sequences shared between patients were less clear, possibly partly because of HLA diversity across the patient population.

Details on this clone: No antigen is known for it. No much larger clonotype is one base removed from it; base qualities were not supplied.

Peripheral blood and lesional scalp punch biopsies were obtained from patients with alopecia areata. PBMCs were separated by density centrifugation and stained for CD3, CD4 and CD8, after which CD4+ and CD8+ T cells were sorted on a FACSAria. The germline V gene yields SGHTA for CDR1 and FQGNSA for CDR2. Trimming costs V 6 bases and J 5 bases, and their ends lie 11 bases apart. Reading from cysteine to phenylalanine, the CDR3 counts 12 amino acids. The sequence is cut down to CDR3 DNA, 36 bases in frame from base 1. The library was generated by the immunoSEQ multiplex PCR assay. For TCR sequencing, RNA was extracted from every sample and reverse transcribed into cDNA to serve as template. First-strand cDNA was synthesized with SuperScript III using a 2:1 mix of oligo-dT and random hexamers. A synthetic immune receptor repertoire was used to assess amplification bias, and residual bias was removed computationally. The authors' pipeline ran thus. Raw reads were preprocessed for error removal, and CDR3 was defined according to IMGT conventions as running from the conserved cysteine to phenylalanine. Clonality was computed as 1 minus the Shannon entropy, with the entropy normalized by log2 of the number of productive unique TCRs. Scalp TCRbeta sequences were cross-referenced with sorted blood CD4 and CD8 repertoires so that the CD4 or CD8 identity of scalp clones could be inferred. Not all clones reach the TCRdb copy of this immuneACCESS table, which keeps in-frame sequences only. Checked studies attribute under half of the gap to unresolved V genes and leave the rest unexplained. V, J and clone size are those of that table, while D and trimming were read from the DNA. Here the sample has about 120,000 clones; roughly two fifths occur a single time. Over 3% of the sample goes to the ten largest clones.

The clonotype was recovered from a human donor with alopecia areata. This sequence uses TRBV7-2 and TRBJ2-7, with the D gene not clear enough to name. Source material: CD4+ T cells sorted from blood. The CDR3 region: CASSFYGDEQYF. Read as DNA, the sequence is TGTGCCAGCAGTTTCTATGGCGACGAGCAGTACTTC.